The TCR beta chain described here comes from a study of CD8+CD57+ T cells in acquired aplastic anemia. Study conclusions and caveats: Researchers report that about 29 CD8+ CDR3 sequences appeared in both patients and controls.

This clonotype was counted at least ten times. Its antigen is not known. TCR beta VDJ and CDR3 profiles were obtained from a genomic DNA template. TCRdb passed the reads through MiXCR, listing each CDR3 protein once. This table holds some 150,000 distinct CDR3 sequences, 40% to 45% found once. The CDR3 runs 13 residues. The V gene's germline CDR1 is KGHDR and CDR2 SFDVKD. The ends were cut back, 9 bases at V and 3 bases at J, with 11 bases in the middle. The receptor comes from a human donor in good health, serving as a control. Sequencing was performed on sorted CD4+, CD8+, or CD8+CD57+ T cells (not recorded which) from PBMCs. The genes are TRBV24-1 and TRBJ1-5; D is perhaps TRBD1 (6 bases). The CDR3 DNA follows: TGTGCCACCGGGGGGGGGGCCAATCAGCCCCAGCATTTT. It specifies CATGGGANQPQHF.